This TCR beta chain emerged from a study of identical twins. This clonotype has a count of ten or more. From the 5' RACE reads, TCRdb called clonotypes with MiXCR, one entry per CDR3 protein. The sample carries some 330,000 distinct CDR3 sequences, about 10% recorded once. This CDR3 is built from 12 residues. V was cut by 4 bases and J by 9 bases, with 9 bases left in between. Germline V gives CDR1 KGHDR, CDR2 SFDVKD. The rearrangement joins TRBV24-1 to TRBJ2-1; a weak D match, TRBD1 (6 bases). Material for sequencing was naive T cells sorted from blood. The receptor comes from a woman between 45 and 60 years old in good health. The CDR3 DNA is TGTGCCACCAGTGACGAAGGGGGTGAGCAGTTCTTC. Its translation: CATSDEGGEQFF.